This T cell receptor (beta chain) was recovered during a study of OX40 agonist ivuxolimab in advanced cancers. About the investigation overall: The costimulatory receptor OX40 (CD134) was targeted by ivuxolimab, a fully human IgG2 agonistic monoclonal antibody. Prior anti-PD-1, anti-PD-L1 or anti-CTLA-4 therapy was permitted, and checkpoint inhibitors had been received by less than 45% of dose-escalation patients. Partial responses occurred in three dose-escalation patients, of whom one had hepatocellular carcinoma and two had cutaneous melanoma. Intravenous ivuxolimab was administered to patients every 2 weeks at six dose levels: 0.01, 0.1, 0.3, 1.5, 3 and 10 mg/kg. The paper describes the monotherapy dose-escalation part (N of about 47 patients) of the phase I trial of ivuxolimab. The dose-escalation cohort was roughly 87% male with a mean age of about 60 years, ranging from about 20 to 80. Peripheral TCRbeta sequencing was intended to test whether TCR sequence diversity was altered and clonal T-cell expansion was caused by ivuxolimab. Of the approximately 50 patients in dose escalation, about 20 had hepatocellular carcinoma, around 15 had melanoma, 9 had renal cell carcinoma and 9 had head and neck cancer.

Genomic DNA was isolated from the sorted cells so that the TCRbeta CDR3 region could be sequenced. The immunoSEQ Assay was used for sequencing of TCRbeta CDR3 regions. Sourced from immuneACCESS, this table was stored by TCRdb with only in-frame sequences that have V and J called. A share of the clones is absent; for the studies checked, an unresolved V gene accounts for under half, and the remainder has no known explanation. Across this sample there are 55,000 to 70,000 clones, with around four fifths seen only once. About 3.5% of the sample lies in the top ten. What the work shows at the level of the full study, not this receptor alone: In the 0.1-3.0 mg/kg groups, partial responders had among the lowest normalized peripheral clonal expansion, particularly in CD8+ T cells. Which antigens the clonally expanded peripheral T cells were specific for was not determined. Low levels of normalized T-cell clonal expansion were also shown by some nonresponding patients. Clonal expansion of both CD4+ and CD8+ blood T cells was observed from baseline to week 6 at doses 0.1 to 3.0 mg/kg. After ivuxolimab, more expanded clones were found on average in CD8+ T cells than in CD4+ T cells.

The trial excluded patients who had a history of autoimmune disease or who were on systemic immunosuppression. Peripheral blood for TCR sequencing was collected from all dose cohorts at baseline, on cycle 4 day 1, and on cycle 7 day 1. The samples were drawn from a first-in-human, open-label, multicenter phase I dose-escalation trial of ivuxolimab. The trial enrolled adults with locally advanced or metastatic head and neck squamous cell, hepatocellular, melanoma or renal cell carcinoma. Before TCR sequencing, CD4+ T cells and CD8+ T cells from peripheral blood were sorted into separate populations. This clone was observed a handful of times. What antigen it recognizes has not been identified. The sample holds no much larger clone one base away, and base qualities are not on file. The TCR was taken from an adult with an advanced solid tumor such as melanoma, head and neck, liver or kidney cancer. Specimen: CD4+ or CD8+ T cells sorted from blood, collected in a trial of the OX40 agonist ivuxolimab.

The DNA reads as follows: TGTGCCAGCAGGGAAAGACCGGGTGGTTACGAGCAGTACTTC. It translates as CASRERPGGYEQYF. The rearrangement joined TRBV5-8 to TRBJ2-5, with an unclear D gene assignment. With the DNA end fitting TRBJ2-7 better, the J assignment may be wrong. From its cysteine to its phenylalanine, the CDR3 spans 14 amino acids. The retained sequence is limited to the CDR3, 42 bases, with the frame set at the first base. The germline V gene specifies SGHTS as CDR1 and YDEGEE as CDR2.